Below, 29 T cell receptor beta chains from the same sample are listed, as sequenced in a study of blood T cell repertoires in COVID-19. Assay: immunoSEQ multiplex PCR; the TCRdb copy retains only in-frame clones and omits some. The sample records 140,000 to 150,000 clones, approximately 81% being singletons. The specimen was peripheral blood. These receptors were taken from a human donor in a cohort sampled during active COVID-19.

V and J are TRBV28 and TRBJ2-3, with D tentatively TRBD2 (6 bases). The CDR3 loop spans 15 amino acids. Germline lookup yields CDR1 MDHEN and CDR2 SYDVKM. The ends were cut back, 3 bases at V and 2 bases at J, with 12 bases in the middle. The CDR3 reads CASSLSGLHTDTQYF. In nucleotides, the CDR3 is TGTGCCAGCAGTTTGTCGGGACTCCACACAGATACGCAGTATTTT.

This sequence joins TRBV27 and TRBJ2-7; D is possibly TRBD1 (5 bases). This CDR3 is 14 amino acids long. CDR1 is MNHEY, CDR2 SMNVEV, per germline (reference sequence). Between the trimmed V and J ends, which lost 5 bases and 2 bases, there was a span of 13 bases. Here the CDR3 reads CASSKTATTYEQYF. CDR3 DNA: TGTGCCAGCAGTAAGACAGCGACCACCTACGAGCAGTACTTC.

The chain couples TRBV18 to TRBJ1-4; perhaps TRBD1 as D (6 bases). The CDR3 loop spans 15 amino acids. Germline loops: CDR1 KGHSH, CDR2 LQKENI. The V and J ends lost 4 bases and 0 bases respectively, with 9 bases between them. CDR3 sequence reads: CASSLSGATNEKLFF. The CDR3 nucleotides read TGTGCCAGCTCACTTTCAGGGGCAACTAATGAAAAACTGTTTTTT. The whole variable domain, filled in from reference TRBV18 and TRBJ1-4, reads NAGVMQNPRHLVRRRGQEARLRCSPMKGHSHVYWYRQLPEEGLKFMVYLQKENIIDESGMPKERFSAEFPKEGPSILRIQQVVRGDSAAYFCASSLSGATNEKLFFGSGTQLSVL.

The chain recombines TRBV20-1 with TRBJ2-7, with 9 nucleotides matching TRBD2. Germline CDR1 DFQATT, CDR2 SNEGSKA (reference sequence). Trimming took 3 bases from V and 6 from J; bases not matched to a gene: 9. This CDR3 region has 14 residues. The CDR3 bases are TGCAGTGCTAGTAGGTCCAGCGGGAGGACCGAGCAGTACTTC. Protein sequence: CSASRSSGRTEQYF.

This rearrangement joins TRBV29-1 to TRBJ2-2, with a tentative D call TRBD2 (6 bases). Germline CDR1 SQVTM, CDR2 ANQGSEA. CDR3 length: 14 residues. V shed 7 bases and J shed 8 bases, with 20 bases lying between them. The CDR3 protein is CSARDSLLSGELFF. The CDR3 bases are TGCAGCGCCCGGGACTCCCTTCTTAGTGGGGAGCTGTTTTTT.

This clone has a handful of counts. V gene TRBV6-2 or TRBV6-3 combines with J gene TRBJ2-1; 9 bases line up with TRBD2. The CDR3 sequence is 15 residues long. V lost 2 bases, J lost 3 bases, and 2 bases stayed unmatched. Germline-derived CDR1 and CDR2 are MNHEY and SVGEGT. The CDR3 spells CASSYGSGGYNEQFF. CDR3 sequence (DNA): TGTGCCAGCAGTTACGGTAGCGGGGGCTACAATGAGCAGTTCTTC.

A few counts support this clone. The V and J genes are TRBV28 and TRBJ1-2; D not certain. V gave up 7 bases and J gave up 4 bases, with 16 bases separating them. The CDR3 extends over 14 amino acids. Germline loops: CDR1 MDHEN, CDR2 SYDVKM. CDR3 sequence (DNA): TGTGCCAGCACCGCCAGAGGGCACGCCTATGGCTACACCTTC. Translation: CASTARGHAYGYTF.

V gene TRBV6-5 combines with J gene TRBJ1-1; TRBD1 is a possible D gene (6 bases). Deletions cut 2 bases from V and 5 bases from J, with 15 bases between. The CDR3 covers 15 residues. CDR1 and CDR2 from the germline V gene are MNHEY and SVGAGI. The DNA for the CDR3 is TGTGCCAGCAGTTACGGGGGGGGCGGAGGGACTGAAGCTTTCTTT. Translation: CASSYGGGGGTEAFF.

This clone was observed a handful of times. Here the CDR3 reads CASSLGTLDSYEQYF. In DNA, the CDR3 is TGTGCCAGCAGCCTAGGGACACTGGACTCCTACGAGCAGTACTTC. The chain couples TRBV9 to TRBJ2-7; maybe TRBD1 (6 bases). Germline CDR1 is SGDLS and CDR2 is YYNGEE. This CDR3 is built from 15 residues. V was trimmed by 4 bases and J by 0 bases, leaving 14 bases between them.

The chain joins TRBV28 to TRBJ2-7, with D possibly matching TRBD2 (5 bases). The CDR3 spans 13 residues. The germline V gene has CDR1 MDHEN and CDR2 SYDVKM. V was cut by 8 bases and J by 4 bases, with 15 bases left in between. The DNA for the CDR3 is TGTGCCAGCGGACCCGGGGTAGCTTACGAGCAGTACTTC. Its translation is CASGPGVAYEQYF.

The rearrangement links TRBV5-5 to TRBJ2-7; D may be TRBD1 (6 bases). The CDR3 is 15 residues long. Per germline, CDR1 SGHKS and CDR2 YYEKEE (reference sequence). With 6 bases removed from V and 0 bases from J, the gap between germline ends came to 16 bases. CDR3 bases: TGTGCCAGCACCTGGAACCGGGACATCTCCTACGAGCAGTACTTC. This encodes CASTWNRDISYEQYF.

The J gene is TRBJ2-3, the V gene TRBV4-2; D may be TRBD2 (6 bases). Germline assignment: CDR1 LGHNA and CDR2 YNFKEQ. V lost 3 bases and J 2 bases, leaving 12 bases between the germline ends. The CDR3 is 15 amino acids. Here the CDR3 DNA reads TGTGCCAGCAGCCACGGTAGCGGCCCCACAGATACGCAGTATTTT. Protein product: CASSHGSGPTDTQYF.

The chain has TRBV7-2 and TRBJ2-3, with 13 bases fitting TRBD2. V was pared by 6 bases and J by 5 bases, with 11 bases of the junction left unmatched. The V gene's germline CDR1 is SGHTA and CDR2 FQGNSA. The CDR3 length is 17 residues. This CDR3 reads CASSILAGGNLRDTQYF. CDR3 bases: TGTGCCAGCAGTATACTAGCGGGAGGGAACCTACGAGATACGCAGTATTTT.

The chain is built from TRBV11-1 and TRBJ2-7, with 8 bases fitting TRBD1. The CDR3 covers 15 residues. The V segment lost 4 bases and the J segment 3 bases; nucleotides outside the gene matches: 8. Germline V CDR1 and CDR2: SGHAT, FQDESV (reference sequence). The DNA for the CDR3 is TGTGCCAGCAGCTCCCAAACAGGGGGTGTCTACGAGCAGTACTTC. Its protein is CASSSQTGGVYEQYF. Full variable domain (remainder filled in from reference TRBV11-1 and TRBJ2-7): EAEVAQSPRYKITEKSQAVAFWCDPISGHATLYWYRQILGQGPELLVQFQDESVVDDSQLPKDRFSAERLKGVDSTLKIQPAELGDSAMYLCASSSQTGGVYEQYFGPGTRLTVT.

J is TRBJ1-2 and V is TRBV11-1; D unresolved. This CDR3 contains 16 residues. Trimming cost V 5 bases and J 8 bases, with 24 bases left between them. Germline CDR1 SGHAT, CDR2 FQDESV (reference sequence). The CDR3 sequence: CASSLGSGNRLGGYTF. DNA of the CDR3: TGTGCCAGCAGCCTCGGGTCGGGAAACCGACTCGGCGGCTACACCTTC.

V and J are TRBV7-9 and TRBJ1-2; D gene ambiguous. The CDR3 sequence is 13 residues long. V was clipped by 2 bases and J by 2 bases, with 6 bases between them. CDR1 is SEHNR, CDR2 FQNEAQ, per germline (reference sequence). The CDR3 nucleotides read TGTGCCAGCAGCTTAACACCCAACTATGGCTACACCTTC. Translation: CASSLTPNYGYTF. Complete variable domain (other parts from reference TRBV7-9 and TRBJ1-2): DTGVSQNPRHKITKRGQNVTFRCDPISEHNRLYWYRQTLGQGPEFLTYFQNEAQLEKSRLLSDRFSAERPKGSFSTLEIQRTEQGDSAMYLCASSLTPNYGYTFGSGTRLTVV.

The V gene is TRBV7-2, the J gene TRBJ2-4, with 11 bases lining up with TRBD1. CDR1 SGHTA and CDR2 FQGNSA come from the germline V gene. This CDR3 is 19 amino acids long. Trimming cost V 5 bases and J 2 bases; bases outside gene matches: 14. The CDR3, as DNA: TGTGCCAGCAGCCCGGGACAGGGGGTCTGGCCCCAGACCAAAAACATTCAGTACTTC. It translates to CASSPGQGVWPQTKNIQYF.

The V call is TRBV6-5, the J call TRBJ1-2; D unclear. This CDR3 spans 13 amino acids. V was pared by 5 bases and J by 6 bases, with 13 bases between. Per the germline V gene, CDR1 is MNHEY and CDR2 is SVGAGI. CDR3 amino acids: CASSKVRGHGYTF. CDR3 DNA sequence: TGTGCCAGCAGTAAGGTTAGAGGGCATGGCTACACCTTC.

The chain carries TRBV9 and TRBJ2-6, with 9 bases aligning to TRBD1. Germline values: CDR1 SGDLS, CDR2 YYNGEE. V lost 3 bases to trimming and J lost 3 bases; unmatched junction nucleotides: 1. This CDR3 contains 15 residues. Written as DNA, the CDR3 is TGTGCCAGCAGCGAGACAGGGGGTGGGGCCAACGTCCTGACTTTC. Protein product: CASSETGGGANVLTF. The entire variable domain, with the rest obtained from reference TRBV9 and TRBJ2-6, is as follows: DSGVTQTPKHLITATGQRVTLRCSPRSGDLSVYWYQQSLDQGLQFLIQYYNGEERAKGNILERFSAQQFPDLHSELNLSSLELGDSALYFCASSETGGGANVLTFGAGSRLTVL.

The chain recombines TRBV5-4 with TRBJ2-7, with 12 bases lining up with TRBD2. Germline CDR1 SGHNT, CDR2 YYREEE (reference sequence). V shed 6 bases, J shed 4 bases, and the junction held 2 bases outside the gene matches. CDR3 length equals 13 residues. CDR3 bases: TGTGCCAGCAAGACTAGCGGGAGTTACGAGCAGTACTTC. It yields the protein CASKTSGSYEQYF.

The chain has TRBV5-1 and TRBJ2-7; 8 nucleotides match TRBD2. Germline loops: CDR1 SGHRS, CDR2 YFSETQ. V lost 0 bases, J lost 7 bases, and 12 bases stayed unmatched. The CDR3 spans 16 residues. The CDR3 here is CASSLEIGRALGEQYF. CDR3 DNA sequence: TGCGCCAGCAGCTTGGAAATCGGGAGGGCCCTGGGAGAGCAGTACTTC.

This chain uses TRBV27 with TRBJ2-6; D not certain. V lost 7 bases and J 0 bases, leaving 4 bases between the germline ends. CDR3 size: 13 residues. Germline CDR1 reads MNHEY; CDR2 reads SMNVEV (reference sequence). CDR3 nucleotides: TGTGCCAGCACTACCTCTGGGGCCAACGTCCTGACTTTC. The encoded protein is CASTTSGANVLTF.

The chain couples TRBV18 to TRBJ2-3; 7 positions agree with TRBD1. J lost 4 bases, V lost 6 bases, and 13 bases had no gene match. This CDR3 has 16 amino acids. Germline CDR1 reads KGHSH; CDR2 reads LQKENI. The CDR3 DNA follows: TGTGCCAGCTCCCGGACGGCGCGTGACAGGGCAGATACGCAGTATTTT. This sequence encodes CASSRTARDRADTQYF.

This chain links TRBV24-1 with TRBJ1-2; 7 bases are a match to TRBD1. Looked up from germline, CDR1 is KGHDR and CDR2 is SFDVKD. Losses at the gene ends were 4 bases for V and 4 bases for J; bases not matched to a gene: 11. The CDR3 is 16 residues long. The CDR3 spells CATSDGTAAGVYGYTF. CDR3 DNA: TGTGCCACCAGTGACGGGACAGCCGCGGGCGTCTATGGCTACACCTTC.

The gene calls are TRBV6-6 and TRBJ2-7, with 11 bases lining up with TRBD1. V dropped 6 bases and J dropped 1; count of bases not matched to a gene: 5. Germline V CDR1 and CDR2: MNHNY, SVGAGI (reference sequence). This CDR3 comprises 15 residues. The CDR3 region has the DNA TGTGCCAGCAGACTGGGGACAGGGGGATCCTACGAGCAGTACTTC. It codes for CASRLGTGGSYEQYF.

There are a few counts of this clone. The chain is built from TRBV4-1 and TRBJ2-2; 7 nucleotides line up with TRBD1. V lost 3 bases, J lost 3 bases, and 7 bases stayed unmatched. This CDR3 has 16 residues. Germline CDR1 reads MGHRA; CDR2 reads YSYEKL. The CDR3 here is CASSHDRVRYTGELFF. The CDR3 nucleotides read TGCGCCAGCAGCCACGACAGGGTCCGGTACACCGGGGAGCTGTTTTTT.

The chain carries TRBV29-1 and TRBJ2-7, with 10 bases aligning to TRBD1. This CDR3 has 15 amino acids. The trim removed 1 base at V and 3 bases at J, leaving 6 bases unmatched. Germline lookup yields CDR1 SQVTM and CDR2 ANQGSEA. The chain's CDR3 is CSVEVRQGAGYEQYF. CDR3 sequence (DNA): TGCAGCGTTGAAGTCAGACAGGGGGCTGGCTACGAGCAGTACTTC.

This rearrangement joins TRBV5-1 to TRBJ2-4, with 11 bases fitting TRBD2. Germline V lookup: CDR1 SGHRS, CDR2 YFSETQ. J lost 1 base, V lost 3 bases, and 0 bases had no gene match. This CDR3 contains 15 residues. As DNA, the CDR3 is TGCGCCAGCAGCTGGACTAGCGGGGCCAAAAACATTCAGTACTTC. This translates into CASSWTSGAKNIQYF.

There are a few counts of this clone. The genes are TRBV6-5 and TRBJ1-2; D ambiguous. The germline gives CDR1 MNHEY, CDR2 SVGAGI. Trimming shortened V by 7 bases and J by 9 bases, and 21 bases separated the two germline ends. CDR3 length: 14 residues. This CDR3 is CASNGERAQSSYTF. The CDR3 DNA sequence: TGTGCCAGCAACGGGGAACGAGCTCAGTCCAGCTACACCTTC.